The entry below gives a single TCR beta chain sequence along with its context. It has no known antigen specificity. No per-base quality is available; no much larger clone lies one base away. From V the trimming removes 5 bases and from J it removes 7 bases, while the gene matches leave 5 bases of the junction unaccounted for. As encoded in the germline V gene, CDR1 is SGHNT while CDR2 is YENEEA. The CDR3, cysteine through phenylalanine, is 15 amino acids long. Only the CDR3 DNA stays, 45 bases, in frame from base 1. This sample stems from a study of blood T cell repertoires in COVID-19 (dated by TCRdb to between 2020 and 2021). Regarding the study in general: Samples from collaborators originated in the United States, Italy and Spain and spanned both the acute and convalescent phases of COVID-19. The prospective study material was composed of cDNA or gDNA derived from T cells, B-cell-depleted T cells, or PBMCs. Subjects who had been exposed to COVID-19, were actively infected with it, or had recovered from it provided the deeply sampled blood TCRbeta repertoires that made up the dataset. A freely available public database, intended as a resource for researchers studying the immune response to SARS-CoV-2, is where the repertoires were released. The samples were drawn from the first 160 participants of the ongoing ImmuneRACE study and from 1,254 subjects provided by 6 global collaborators. Sample metadata almost always included a de-identified subject ID, COVID-19 status, age in years and sex. HLA class I and class II types, where available, came from metadata supplied by the sample provider rather than from assay-based typing. Overall study outcomes, separate from this receptor: How much clinical and demographic metadata was included differed by source and by participant, and the metadata was provided uncurated.

Participants in the prospective study were enrolled through a virtual design, were aged roughly 18 to 100 years, and lived in approximately 24 United States geographic areas. In the prospective study, participants were assigned to cohorts based on the clinical history participants reported in a screening survey and a study questionnaire. For ImmuneRACE Cohort 3, a participant was defined as recovered based on two consecutive negative NP/OP PCR tests, clearance by a healthcare professional, or resolution of symptoms. Each participant in the prospective study had whole blood, serum and a nasopharyngeal or oropharyngeal swab collected by mobile phlebotomists. Over a roughly 2-month period, participants in the prospective study had the option of providing additional blood draws and questionnaires. Before DNA extraction, prospective study blood samples were shipped either frozen or at room temperature.

The immunoSEQ Assay, a bias-controlled multiplex PCR, was used to amplify TCRbeta CDR3 regions from genomic DNA. In the original analysis: The number of nucleated cells in each sample was estimated from the amplification of reference gene primers within the assay. Sequence reads were collapsed and filtered to measure the absolute abundance of every unique TCRbeta CDR3 rearrangement. For each sample, productive Simpson clonality was calculated as the square root of Simpson's diversity index across productive rearrangements. The immuneACCESS repertoire file appears here via TCRdb, limited to in-frame rearrangements. These files lack a portion of the clones; in checked studies, under half of the deficit traces to unresolved V genes, and the cause of the others is not known. The DNA was the basis for D and trimming; V, J and clone size are from that table. Recorded for this sample are 150,000 to 200,000 clones; 75% to 90% of them occurred a single time. The ten biggest clones cover around 2% of the sample.

The sequence joins TRBV11-3 to TRBJ2-1, and 13 junctional nucleotides match TRBD2. The origin of this receptor is a woman younger than 45 who had recovered from COVID-19. Sequenced sample: PBMCs or T cells enriched from blood (not recorded which). The CDR3 has the sequence CASSPGLAGNNEQFF. The DNA reads TGTGCCAGCAGCCCGGGACTAGCGGGAAATAATGAGCAGTTCTTC.